A single T cell receptor (beta chain) is shown here with its context. What it recognizes is unknown. V lost 2 bases and J lost 5, with 12 bases in between. CDR1 and CDR2 from the germline V gene are SGHVS and FNYEAQ. CDR3 length: 14 amino acids. This entry is derived from a study of T-cell memory formation after mild COVID-19. Study-wide results and limits: In second-wave clones peaking day 37, SARS-CoV-2 specificity remained unconfirmed. Of the contracting clones, CD4+ ones lay mainly in CM and EM, and CD8+ ones in EMRA.

TCRdb passed the 5' RACE reads through MiXCR, listing each CDR3 protein once. The data contain 350,000 to 450,000 distinct CDR3 sequences, over 25% of them singletons. The receptor comes from an adult woman who had mild COVID-19 (a few samples of this study predate the infection). Cell type and time point are not known. This chain links TRBV7-6 with TRBJ2-5; D not certain. The sequenced sample was PBMCs or a T cell subset sorted from them (not recorded which). Here the CDR3 DNA reads TGTGCCAGCAGCTTATATCAAAATCCTGAGACCCAGTACTTC. This sequence encodes CASSLYQNPETQYF.